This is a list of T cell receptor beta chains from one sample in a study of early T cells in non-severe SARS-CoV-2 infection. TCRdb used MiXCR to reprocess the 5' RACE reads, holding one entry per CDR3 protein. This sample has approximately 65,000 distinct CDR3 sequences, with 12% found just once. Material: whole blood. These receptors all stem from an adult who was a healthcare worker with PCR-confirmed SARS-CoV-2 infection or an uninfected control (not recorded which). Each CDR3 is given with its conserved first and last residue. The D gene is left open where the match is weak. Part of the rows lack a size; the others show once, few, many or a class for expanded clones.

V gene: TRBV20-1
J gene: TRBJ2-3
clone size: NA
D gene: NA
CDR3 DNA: TGCAGTGCTAGGCAGAGCACAGATACGCAGTATTTT
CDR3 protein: CSARQSTDTQYF

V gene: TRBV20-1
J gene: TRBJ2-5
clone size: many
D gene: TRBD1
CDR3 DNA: TGCAGTGCTAGACAGGGGGTGGAAGAGACCCAGTACTTC
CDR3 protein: CSARQGVEETQYF

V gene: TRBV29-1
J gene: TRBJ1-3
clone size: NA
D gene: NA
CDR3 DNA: TGCAGCGCCAAGCCTCACTCTGGAAACACCATATATTTT
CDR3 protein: CSAKPHSGNTIYF

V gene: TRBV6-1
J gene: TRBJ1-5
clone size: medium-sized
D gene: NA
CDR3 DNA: TGTGCCAGCAGTGAAGCGGGGGGTTTGGATCAGCCCCAGCATTTT
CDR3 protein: CASSEAGGLDQPQHF

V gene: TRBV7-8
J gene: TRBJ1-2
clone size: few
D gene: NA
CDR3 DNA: TGTGCCAGCAGCTTAACTCTTAACTATGGCTACACCTTC
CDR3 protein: CASSLTLNYGYTF

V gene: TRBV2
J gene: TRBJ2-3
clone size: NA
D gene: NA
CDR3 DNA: TGTGCCAGTAGACAGGACGGGACAGATACGCAGTATTTT
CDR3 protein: CASRQDGTDTQYF

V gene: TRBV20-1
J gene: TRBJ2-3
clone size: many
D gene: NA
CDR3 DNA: TGCAGTGCTAGAGATGTAGGCGGAACCACAGATACGCAGTATTTT
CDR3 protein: CSARDVGGTTDTQYF

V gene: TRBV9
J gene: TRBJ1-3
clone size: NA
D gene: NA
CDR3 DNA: TGTGCCAGCAGGGGGACGGACAGTTTTGCCCACATATATTTT
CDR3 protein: CASRGTDSFAHIYF

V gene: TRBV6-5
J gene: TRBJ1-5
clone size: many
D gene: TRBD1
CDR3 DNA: TGTGCCAGCAGTTACGGCAGGGGGGGCAATCAGCCCCAGCATTTT
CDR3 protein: CASSYGRGGNQPQHF

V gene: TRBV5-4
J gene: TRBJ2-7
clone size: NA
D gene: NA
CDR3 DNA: TGTGCCAGCAGCCCAGGGGACCTACACTCCTACGAGCAGTACTTC
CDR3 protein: CASSPGDLHSYEQYF

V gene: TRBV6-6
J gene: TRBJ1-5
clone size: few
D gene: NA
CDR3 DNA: TGTGCCAGCGGCCGGGGTAACAGCAATCAGCCCCAGCATTTT
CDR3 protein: CASGRGNSNQPQHF

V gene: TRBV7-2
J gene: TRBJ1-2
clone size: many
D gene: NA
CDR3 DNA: TGTGCCAGCAGCTTACGCAGGGGCGATGGCTACACCTTC
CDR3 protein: CASSLRRGDGYTF

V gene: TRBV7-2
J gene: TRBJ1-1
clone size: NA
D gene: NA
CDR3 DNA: TGTGCCAGCAGCTACAGAGGCACTGAAGCTTTCTTT
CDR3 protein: CASSYRGTEAFF

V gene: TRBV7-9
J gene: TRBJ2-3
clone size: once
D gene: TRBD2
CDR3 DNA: TGTGCCAGCAGCTTAGCTCCGGGACTACCGCAGTATTTT
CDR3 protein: CASSLAPGLPQYF

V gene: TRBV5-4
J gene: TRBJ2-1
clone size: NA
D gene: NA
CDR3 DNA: TGTGCCAGCAGCCGGAGGGCTAGCGACTACAATGAGCAGTTCTTC
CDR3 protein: CASSRRASDYNEQFF

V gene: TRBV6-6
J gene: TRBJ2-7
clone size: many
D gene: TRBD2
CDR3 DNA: TGTGCCAGCAGTTACAGGCTAGCGGGGGGGGAGCAGTACTTC
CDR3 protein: CASSYRLAGGEQYF

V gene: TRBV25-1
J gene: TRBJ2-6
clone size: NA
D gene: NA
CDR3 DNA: TGTGCCAGCAGTGAAGGCACAGCTCCCAGGGCCAACGTCCTGACTTTC
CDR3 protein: CASSEGTAPRANVLTF

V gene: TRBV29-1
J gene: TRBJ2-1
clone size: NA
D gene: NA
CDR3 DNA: TGCAGCGCCTTCAGCTCCTACAATGAGCAGTTCTTC
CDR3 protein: CSAFSSYNEQFF

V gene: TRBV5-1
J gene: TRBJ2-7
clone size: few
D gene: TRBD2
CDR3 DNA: TGCGCCAGCAGCCGTAGCGGGGGATACGAGCAGTACTTC
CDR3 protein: CASSRSGGYEQYF

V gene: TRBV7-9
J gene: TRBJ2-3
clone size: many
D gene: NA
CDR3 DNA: TGTGCCAGCAGGAAAGGTACAGATACGCAGTATTTT
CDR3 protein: CASRKGTDTQYF

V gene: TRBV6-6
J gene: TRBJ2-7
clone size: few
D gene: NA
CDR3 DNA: TGTGCCACCCTAGCTCCCGCCTCCTACGAGCAGTACTTC
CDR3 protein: CATLAPASYEQYF

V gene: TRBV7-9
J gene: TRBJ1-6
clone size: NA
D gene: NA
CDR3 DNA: TGTGCCAGCAGCCCCTTGGGAGGGGTTGGCTCACCCCTCCACTTT
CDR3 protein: CASSPLGGVGSPLHF

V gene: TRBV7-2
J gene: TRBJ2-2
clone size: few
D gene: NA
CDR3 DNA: TGTGCCAGCAGCCTAATGGACGGAAACACCGGGGAGCTGTTTTTT
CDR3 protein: CASSLMDGNTGELFF

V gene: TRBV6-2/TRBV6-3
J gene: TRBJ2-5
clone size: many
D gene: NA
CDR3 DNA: TGTGCCAGCAGACGGCGGAACCAAGAGACCCAGTACTTC
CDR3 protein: CASRRRNQETQYF

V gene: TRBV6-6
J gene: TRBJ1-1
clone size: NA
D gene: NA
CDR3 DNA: TGTGCCAGCAGTTACCAAGGGTTTGGGACTGAAGTTTTCTTT
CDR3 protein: CASSYQGFGTEVFF

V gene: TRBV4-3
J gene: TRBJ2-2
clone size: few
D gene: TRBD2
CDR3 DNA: TGCGCCAGCAGCCCCGTAGCGGGAACCGGGGAGCTGTTTTTT
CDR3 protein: CASSPVAGTGELFF

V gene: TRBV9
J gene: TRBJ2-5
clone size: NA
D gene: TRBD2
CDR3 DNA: TGTGCCAGCAGCGTAGCGGGGGGGCTGGAGACCCAGTACTTC
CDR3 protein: CASSVAGGLETQYF

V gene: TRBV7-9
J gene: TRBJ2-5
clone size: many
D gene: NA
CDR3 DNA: TGTGCCAGCAGATCCCCTGGCGGGGAGGAGACCCAGTACTTC
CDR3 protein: CASRSPGGEETQYF

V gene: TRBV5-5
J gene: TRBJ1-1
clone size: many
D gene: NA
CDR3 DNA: TGTGCCAGCAGCAGGACGGCCTATGAAGCTTTCTTT
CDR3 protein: CASSRTAYEAFF

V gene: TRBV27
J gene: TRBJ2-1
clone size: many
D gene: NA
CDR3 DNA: TGTGCCAGCAGTTTATCGGCCCGTTACAATGAGCAGTTCTTC
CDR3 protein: CASSLSARYNEQFF

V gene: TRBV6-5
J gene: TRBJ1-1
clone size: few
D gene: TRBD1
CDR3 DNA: TGTGCCAGCAGTTACGCCAACAGGGGGAACACTGAAGCTTTCTTT
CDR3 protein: CASSYANRGNTEAFF

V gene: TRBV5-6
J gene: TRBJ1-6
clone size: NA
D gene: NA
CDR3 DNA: TGTGCCAGCAGCTTGGGGCTGGGAAGTTCACCCCTCCACTTT
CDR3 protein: CASSLGLGSSPLHF

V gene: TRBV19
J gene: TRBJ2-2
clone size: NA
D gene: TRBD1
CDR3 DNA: TGTGCCAGTAGAACAGGGGGCGTCGACACCGGGGAGCTGTTTTTT
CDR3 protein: CASRTGGVDTGELFF

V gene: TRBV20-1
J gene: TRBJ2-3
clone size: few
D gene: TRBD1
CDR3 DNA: TGCAGTGCTAGCGGTCCGGGACAGGGGGCGCAAGATACGCAGTATTTT
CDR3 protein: CSASGPGQGAQDTQYF

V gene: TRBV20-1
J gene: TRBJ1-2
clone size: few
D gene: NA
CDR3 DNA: TGCAGTGCCGGCACAGGGATTCGCGGCTACACCTTC
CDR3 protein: CSAGTGIRGYTF

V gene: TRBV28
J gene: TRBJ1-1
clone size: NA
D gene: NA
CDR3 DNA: TGTGCCAGCAGTTTAGACTGGTCAGGGAACACTGAAGCTTTCTTT
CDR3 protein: CASSLDWSGNTEAFF

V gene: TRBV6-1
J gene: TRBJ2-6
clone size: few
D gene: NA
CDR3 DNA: TGTGCCAGCAGTCTCGAGAGCTCTGGGGCCAACGTCCTGACTTTC
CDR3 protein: CASSLESSGANVLTF

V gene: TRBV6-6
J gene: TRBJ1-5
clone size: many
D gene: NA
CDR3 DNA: TGTGCCAGCAGTTACGGAGGGGGGGGCAATCAGCCCCAGCATTTT
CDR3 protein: CASSYGGGGNQPQHF

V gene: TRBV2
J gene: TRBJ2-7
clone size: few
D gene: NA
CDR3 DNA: TGTGCCAGCAGGGAGGACTCCTACGAGCAGTACTTC
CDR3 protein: CASREDSYEQYF

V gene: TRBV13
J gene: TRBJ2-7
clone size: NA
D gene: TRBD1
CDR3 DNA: TGTGCCAGCAGCTCCGGGACAGGTTTCCACCTGAACTCCTACGAGCAGTACTTC
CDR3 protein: CASSSGTGFHLNSYEQYF

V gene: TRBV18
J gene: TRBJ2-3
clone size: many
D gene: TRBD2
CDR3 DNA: TGTGCCAGCTCGCGTCTAGCGGGGGCCCAACTTAGCACAGATACGCAGTATTTT
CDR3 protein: CASSRLAGAQLSTDTQYF

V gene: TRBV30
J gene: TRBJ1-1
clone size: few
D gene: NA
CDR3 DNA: TGTGCCTGGGCTGGACAGCAAACTGAAGCTTTCTTT
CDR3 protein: CAWAGQQTEAFF

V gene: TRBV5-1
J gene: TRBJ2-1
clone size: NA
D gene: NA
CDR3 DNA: TGCGCCAGTGAGGGGACCCGAGGGTCCTACAATGAGCAGTTCTTC
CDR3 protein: CASEGTRGSYNEQFF

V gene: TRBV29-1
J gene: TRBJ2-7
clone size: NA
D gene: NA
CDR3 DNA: TGCAGCGGAGGGGCGGGGGCGCCCTACGAGCAGTACTTC
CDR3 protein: CSGGAGAPYEQYF

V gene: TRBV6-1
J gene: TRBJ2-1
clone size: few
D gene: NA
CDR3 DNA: TGTGCCAGCAGTGAACAGGAGCGAGGTGAGCAGTTCTTC
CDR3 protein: CASSEQERGEQFF

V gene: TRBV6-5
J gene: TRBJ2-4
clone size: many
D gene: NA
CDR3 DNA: TGTGCCAGCCCACTAGTAGCCCGGGGAAACATTCAGTACTTC
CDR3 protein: CASPLVARGNIQYF

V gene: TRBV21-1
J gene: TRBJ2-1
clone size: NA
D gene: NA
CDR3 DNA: TGTGCCAGCAGTTCCGAGGGGGGAACTTTCCGTCCCGACAGTGTCGTTAATGAGCAGTTCTTC
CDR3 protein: CASSSEGGTFRPDSVVNEQFF

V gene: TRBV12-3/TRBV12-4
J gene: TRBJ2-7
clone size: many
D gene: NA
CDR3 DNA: TGTGCCAGCAGTTTATCCACAAGCGCCTACGAGCAGTACTTC
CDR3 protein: CASSLSTSAYEQYF

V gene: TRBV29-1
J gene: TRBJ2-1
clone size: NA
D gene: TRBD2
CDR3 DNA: TGCAGCGTTGAGACTATGCTACTAGCGGGGGGCTTCAATGAGCAGTTCTTC
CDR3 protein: CSVETMLLAGGFNEQFF

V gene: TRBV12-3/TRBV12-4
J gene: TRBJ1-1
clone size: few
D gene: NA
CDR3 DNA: TGTGCCAGCAGTTTGGATTATCTAGGAGCTTTCTTT
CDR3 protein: CASSLDYLGAFF

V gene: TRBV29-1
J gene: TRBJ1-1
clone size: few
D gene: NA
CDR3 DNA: TGCAGCGCCGGTGGTGAGGGAACTGAAGCTTTCTTT
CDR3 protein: CSAGGEGTEAFF

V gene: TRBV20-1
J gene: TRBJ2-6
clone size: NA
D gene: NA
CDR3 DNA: TGCAGTGCTAGAGGAGGGACAGGGGCCAACGTCCTGACTTTC
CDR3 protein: CSARGGTGANVLTF

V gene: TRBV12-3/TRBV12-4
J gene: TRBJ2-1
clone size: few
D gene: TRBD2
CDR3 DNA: TGTGCCAGCATGGGGCTAGCGGGGGGAGGGCAGTTCTTC
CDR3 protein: CASMGLAGGGQFF

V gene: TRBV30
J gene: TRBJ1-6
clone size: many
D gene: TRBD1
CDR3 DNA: TGTGCCGGGACTGACAGGGTGTCTCCCCTCCACTTT
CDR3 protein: CAGTDRVSPLHF

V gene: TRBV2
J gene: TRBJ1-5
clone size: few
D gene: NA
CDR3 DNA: TGTGCCAGCAGGGACGGTAGCAATCAGCCCCAGCATTTT
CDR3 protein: CASRDGSNQPQHF

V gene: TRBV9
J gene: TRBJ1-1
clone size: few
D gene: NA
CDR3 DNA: TGTGCCAGCAGCGTAGGGGAGGGTCCTGGAAACACTGAAGCTTTCTTT
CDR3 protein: CASSVGEGPGNTEAFF

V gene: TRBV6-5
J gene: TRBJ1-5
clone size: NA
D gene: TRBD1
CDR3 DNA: TGTGCCAGCAGTACAGGGGGCTCCTCGAGCAATCAGCCCCAGCATTTT
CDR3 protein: CASSTGGSSSNQPQHF

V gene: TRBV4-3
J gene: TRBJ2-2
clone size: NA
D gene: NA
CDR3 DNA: TGCGCCAGCAGCCAAGATCGACTCGTACCTGGGGAGCTGTTTTTT
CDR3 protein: CASSQDRLVPGELFF